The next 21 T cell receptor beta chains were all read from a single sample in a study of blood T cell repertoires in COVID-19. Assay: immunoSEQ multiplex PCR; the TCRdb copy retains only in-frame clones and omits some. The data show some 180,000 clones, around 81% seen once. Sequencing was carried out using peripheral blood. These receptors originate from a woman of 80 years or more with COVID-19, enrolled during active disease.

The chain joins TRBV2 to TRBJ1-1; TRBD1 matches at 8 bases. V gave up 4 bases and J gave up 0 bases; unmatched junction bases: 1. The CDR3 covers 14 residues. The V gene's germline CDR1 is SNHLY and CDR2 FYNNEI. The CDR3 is CASSVQGVNTEAFF. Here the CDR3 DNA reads TGTGCCAGCAGTGTACAGGGGGTGAACACTGAAGCTTTCTTT.

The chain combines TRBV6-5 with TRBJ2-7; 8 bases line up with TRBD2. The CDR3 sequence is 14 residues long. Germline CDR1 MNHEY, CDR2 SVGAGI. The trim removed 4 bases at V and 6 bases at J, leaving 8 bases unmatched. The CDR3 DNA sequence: TGTGCCAGCAGTTCGAGGACTAGCCTGGCCGAGCAGTACTTC. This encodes CASSSRTSLAEQYF.

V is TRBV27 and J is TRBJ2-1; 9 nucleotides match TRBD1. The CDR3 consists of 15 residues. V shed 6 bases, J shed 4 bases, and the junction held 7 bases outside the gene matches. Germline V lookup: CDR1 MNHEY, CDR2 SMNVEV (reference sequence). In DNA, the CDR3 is TGTGCCAGCAGCTCACAGGGGGCGCGGTACAATGAGCAGTTCTTC. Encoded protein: CASSSQGARYNEQFF.

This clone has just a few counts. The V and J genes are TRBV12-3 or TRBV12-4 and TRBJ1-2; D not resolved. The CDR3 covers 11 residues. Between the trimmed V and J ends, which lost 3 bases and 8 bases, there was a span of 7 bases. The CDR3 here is CASSFSAGYTF. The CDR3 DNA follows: TGTGCCAGCAGTTTCTCTGCGGGCTACACCTTC.

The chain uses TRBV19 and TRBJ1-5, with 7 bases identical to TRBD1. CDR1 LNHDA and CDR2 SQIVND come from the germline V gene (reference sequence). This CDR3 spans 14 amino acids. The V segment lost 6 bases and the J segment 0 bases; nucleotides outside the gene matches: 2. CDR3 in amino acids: CASSRGYSNQPQHF. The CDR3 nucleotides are TGTGCCAGTAGCAGGGGGTATAGCAATCAGCCCCAGCATTTT. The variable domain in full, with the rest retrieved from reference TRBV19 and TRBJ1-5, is DGGITQSPKYLFRKEGQNVTLSCEQNLNHDAMYWYRQDPGQGLRLIYYSQIVNDFQKGDIAEGYSVSREKKESFPLTVTSAQKNPTAFYLCASSRGYSNQPQHFGDGTRLSIL.

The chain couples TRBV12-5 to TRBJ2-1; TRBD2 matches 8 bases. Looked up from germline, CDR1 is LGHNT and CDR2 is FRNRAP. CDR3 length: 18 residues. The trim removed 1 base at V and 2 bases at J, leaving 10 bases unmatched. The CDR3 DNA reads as TGTGCTAGTGGTTTGGCTTACGGTAGCGGGGTTACCTACAATGAGCAGTTCTTC. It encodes CASGLAYGSGVTYNEQFF.

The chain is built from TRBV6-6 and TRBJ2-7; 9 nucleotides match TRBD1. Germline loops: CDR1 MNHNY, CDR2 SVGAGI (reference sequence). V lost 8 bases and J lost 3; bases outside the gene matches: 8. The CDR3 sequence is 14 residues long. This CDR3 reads CASQADRGYYEQYF. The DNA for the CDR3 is TGTGCCAGCCAGGCGGACAGGGGTTACTACGAGCAGTACTTC.

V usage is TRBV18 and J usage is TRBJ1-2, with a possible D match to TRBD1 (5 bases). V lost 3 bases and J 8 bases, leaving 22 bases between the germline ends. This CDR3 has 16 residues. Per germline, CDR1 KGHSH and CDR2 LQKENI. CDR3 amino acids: CASSPSGTNLWSGYTF. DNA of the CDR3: TGTGCCAGCTCACCTTCAGGGACTAATCTATGGAGCGGCTACACCTTC.

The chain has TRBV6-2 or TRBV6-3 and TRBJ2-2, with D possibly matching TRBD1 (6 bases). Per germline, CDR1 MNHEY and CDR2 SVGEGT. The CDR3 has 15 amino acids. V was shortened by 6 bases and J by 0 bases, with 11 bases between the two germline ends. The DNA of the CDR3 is TGTGCCAGCAGCGGACAGTATTCGAACACCGGGGAGCTGTTTTTT. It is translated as CASSGQYSNTGELFF.

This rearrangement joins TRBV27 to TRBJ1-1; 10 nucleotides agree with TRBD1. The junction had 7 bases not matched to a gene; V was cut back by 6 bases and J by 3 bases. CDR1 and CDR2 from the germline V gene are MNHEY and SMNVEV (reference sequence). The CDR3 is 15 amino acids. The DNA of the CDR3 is TGTGCCAGCAGCCCTTGGACAGGGGGAGACACTGAAGCTTTCTTT. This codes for CASSPWTGGDTEAFF.

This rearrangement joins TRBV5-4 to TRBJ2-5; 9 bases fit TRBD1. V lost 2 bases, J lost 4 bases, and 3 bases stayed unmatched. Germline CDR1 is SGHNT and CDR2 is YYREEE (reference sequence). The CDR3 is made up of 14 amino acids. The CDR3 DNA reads TGTGCCAGCAGCTTAGGACAGGGGATAGAGACCCAGTACTTC. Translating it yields CASSLGQGIETQYF.

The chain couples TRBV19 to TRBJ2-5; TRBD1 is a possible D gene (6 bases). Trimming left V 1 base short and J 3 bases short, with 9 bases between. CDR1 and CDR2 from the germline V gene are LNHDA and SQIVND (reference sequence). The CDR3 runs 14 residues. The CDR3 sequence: CASSIVPGEETQYF. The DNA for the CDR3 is TGTGCCAGTAGTATAGTCCCAGGGGAAGAGACCCAGTACTTC.

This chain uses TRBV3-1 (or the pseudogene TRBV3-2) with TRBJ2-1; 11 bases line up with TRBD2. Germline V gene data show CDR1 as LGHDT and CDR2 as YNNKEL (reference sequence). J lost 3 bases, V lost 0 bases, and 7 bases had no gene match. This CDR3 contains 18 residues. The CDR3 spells CASSQEGPGLAGYNEQFF. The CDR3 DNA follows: TGTGCCAGCAGCCAAGAAGGTCCCGGACTAGCGGGCTACAATGAGCAGTTCTTC.

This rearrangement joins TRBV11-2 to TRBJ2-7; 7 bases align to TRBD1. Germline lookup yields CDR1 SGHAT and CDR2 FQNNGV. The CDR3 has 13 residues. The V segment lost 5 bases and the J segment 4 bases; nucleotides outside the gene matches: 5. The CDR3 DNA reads TGTGCCAGCAGCCCCGGACAGGTTTACGAGCAGTACTTC. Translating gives CASSPGQVYEQYF.

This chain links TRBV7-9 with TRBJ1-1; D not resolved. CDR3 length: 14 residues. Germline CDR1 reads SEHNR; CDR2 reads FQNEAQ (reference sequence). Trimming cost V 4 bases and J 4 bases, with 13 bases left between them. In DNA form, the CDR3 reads TGTGCCAGCAGCTCCGGAGGAATTGGCACTGAAGCTTTCTTT. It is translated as CASSSGGIGTEAFF.

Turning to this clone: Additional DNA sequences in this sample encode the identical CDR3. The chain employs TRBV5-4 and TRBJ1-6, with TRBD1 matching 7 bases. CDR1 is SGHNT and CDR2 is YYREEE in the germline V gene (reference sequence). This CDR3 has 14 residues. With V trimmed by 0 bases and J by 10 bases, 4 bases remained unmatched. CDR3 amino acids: CASSLDRGTSPLHF. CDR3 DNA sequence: TGTGCCAGCAGCTTGGACAGGGGCACCTCACCCCTCCACTTT.

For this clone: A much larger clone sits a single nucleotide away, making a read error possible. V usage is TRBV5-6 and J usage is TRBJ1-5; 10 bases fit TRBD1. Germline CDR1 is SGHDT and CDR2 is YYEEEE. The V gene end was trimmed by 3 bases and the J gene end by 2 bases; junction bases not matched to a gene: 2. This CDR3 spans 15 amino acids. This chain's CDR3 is CASSSGTGGNQPQHF. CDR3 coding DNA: TGTGCCAGCAGCTCCGGGACAGGGGGCAATCAGCCCCAGCATTTT.

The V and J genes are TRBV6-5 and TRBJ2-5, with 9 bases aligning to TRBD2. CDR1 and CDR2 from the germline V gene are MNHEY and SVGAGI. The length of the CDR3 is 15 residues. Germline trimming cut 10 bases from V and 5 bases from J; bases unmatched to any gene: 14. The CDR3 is CATSFAGGPLETQYF. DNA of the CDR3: TGTGCCACCAGCTTTGCGGGGGGGCCGCTGGAGACCCAGTACTTC.

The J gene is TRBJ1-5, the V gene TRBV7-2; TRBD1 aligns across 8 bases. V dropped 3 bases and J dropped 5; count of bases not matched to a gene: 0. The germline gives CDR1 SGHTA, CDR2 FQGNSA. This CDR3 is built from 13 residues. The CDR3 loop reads CASSLTGDQPQHF. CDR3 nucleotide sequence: TGTGCCAGCAGCTTGACAGGGGATCAGCCCCAGCATTTT.

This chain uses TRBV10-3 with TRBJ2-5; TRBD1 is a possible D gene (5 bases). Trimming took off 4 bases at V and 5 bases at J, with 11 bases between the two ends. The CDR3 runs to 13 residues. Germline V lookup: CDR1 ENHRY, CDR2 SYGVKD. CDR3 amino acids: CAISAGRDETQYF. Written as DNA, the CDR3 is TGTGCCATCAGTGCGGGCAGGGATGAGACCCAGTACTTC.

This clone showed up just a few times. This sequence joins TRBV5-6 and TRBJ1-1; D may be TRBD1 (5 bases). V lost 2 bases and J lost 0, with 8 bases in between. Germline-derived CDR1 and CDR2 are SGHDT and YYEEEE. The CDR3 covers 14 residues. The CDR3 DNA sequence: TGTGCCAGCAGCTTTAGGGGCATGAACACTGAAGCTTTCTTT. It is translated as CASSFRGMNTEAFF. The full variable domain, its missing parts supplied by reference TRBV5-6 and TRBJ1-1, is DAGVTQSPTHLIKTRGQQVTLRCSPKSGHDTVSWYQQALGQGPQFIFQYYEEEERQRGNFPDRFSGHQFPNYSSELNVNALLLGDSALYLCASSFRGMNTEAFFGQGTRLTVV.